These 27 T cell receptor beta chains share one sample of origin, sequenced in a study of breast tumors, draining lymph nodes, adjacent tissues. TCRdb reprocessed the multiplex PCR reads with MiXCR, giving one entry per CDR3 protein. The repertoire holds around 230,000 distinct CDR3 sequences, under 35% seen once, with about 3.9% in the top ten. Breast cancer patients provided tissue from their axillary draining lymph nodes. Sequenced material: axillary lymph node tissue. The receptor source for this set is a female donor with breast cancer. Some clones in this sample may be carry-over from other donors' samples.

About this clonotype: At one of its ends the junction is not consistent with the germline gene, which may arise from a read error. This chain uses TRBV20-1 with TRBJ2-6; 7 positions agree with TRBD1. From germline, CDR1 is DFQATT and CDR2 SNEGSKA (reference sequence). The CDR3 consists of 13 residues. The CDR3 loop is CSARDTGANALTF. The DNA of the CDR3 is TGCAGTGCTAGAGATACAGGGGCCAACGCCCTGACTTTC.

The table lists this clonotype with many counts. The chain couples TRBV20-1 to TRBJ1-5, with D perhaps matching TRBD1 (6 bases). Germline loops: CDR1 DFQATT, CDR2 SNEGSKA (reference sequence). The CDR3 is 13 residues long. V was pared by 5 bases and J by 6 bases, with 14 bases between. In nucleotides, the CDR3 is TGCAGTGCTGGGGGGCAAATTGGTCAGCCCCAGCATTTT. Its translation: CSAGGQIGQPQHF.

This clonotype has ten or more counts. The chain couples TRBV19 to TRBJ2-7; 8 bases match TRBD2. This CDR3 comprises 15 residues. Germline-derived CDR1 and CDR2 are LNHDA and SQIVND (reference sequence). V shed 3 bases, J shed 0 bases, and the junction held 4 bases outside the gene matches. The CDR3 region has the DNA TGTGCCAGTAGTATCGTAGCGGGGATCTCCTACGAGCAGTACTTC. This codes for CASSIVAGISYEQYF.

V is TRBV5-1 and J is TRBJ1-2; D possibly corresponds to TRBD1 (5 bases). V dropped 3 bases and J dropped 7 bases, with 16 bases sitting between them. Germline V gene data show CDR1 as SGHRS and CDR2 as YFSETQ. CDR3 length: 14 amino acids. The DNA for the CDR3 is TGCGCCAGCAGCTCGTTCTGGAGGGGCCGTGGCTACACCTTC. Amino acids: CASSSFWRGRGYTF.

This clonotype showed up many times. The V call is TRBV29-1, the J call TRBJ1-4; TRBD1 agrees at 8 bases. V shed 3 bases, J shed 7 bases, and the junction held 10 bases outside the gene matches. Looked up from germline, CDR1 is SQVTM and CDR2 is ANQGSEA. This CDR3 has 15 residues. The CDR3 DNA follows: TGCAGCGTTGATAGCGGGTACGGGACAGGTGAAAAACTGTTTTTT. Protein sequence: CSVDSGYGTGEKLFF. Based on the CDR3 plus reference TRBV29-1 and TRBJ1-4, the full variable domain is SAVISQKPSRDICQRGTSLTIQCQVDSQVTMMFWYRQQPGQSLTLIATANQGSEATYESGFVIDKFPISRPNLTFSTLTVSNMSPEDSSIYLCSVDSGYGTGEKLFFGSGTQLSVL.

The CDR3 spells CASSKTGKNSPLHF. The CDR3 DNA is TGTGCCAGCAGTAAGACAGGCAAAAATTCACCCCTCCACTTT. The chain is built from TRBV12-3 or TRBV12-4 and TRBJ1-6; D perhaps matches TRBD1 (6 bases). V gave up 5 bases and J gave up 7 bases, with 12 bases separating them. The CDR3 spans 14 residues.

The chain recombines TRBV12-3 or TRBV12-4 with TRBJ2-5, with 8 bases aligning to TRBD2. The CDR3 runs 15 residues. V trimming: 3 bases; J trimming: 5 bases; junction bases outside the gene matches: 8. This CDR3 reads CASSFSGGRWETQYF. CDR3 nucleotide sequence: TGTGCCAGCAGTTTTTCGGGGGGGCGGTGGGAGACCCAGTACTTC.

This clonotype appeared many times. The chain carries TRBV20-1 and TRBJ2-7, with 8 nucleotides matching TRBD1. Germline CDR1 and CDR2: DFQATT and SNEGSKA (reference sequence). The CDR3 contains 13 residues. V was pared by 3 bases and J by 7 bases, with 8 bases of the junction left unmatched. The CDR3, as DNA: TGCAGTGCTAGGGGACAGGTTCTCGGGGAGCAGTACTTC. Amino acids: CSARGQVLGEQYF.

The V gene is TRBV20-1, the J gene TRBJ1-1; D unresolved. Trimming removed 4 bases at V and 10 bases at J, with 16 bases between. Germline loops: CDR1 DFQATT, CDR2 SNEGSKA (reference sequence). The CDR3 is made up of 12 amino acids. CDR3 coding DNA: TGCAGTGCTATTCAGGACCGCGGTGCAGCTTTCTTT. Translated: CSAIQDRGAAFF.

This clonotype has ten or more counts. The chain recombines TRBV2 with TRBJ2-6; the match to TRBD2 covers 7 bases. The V gene's germline CDR1 is SNHLY and CDR2 FYNNEI. This CDR3 has 15 residues. The V gene end was trimmed by 8 bases and the J gene end by 1 base; junction bases not matched to a gene: 5. The CDR3 DNA is TGTGCCAGCGGGGGGGGGAGATCTGGGGCCAACGTCCTGACTTTC. This sequence encodes CASGGGRSGANVLTF.

Regarding this clonotype: With a much larger clone just one base away, this may be a read error. This chain uses TRBV20-1 with TRBJ1-5, with 10 bases that match TRBD1. Germline V gene lookup returns CDR1 DFQATT and CDR2 SNEGSKA (reference sequence). The CDR3 covers 16 residues. For the CDR3, the DNA is TGCGGTGCTGCCATTCATCGGGGACAGGGGAATCAGCCCCAGCATTTT. It yields the protein CGAAIHRGQGNQPQHF.

This clonotype was counted ten times or more. The rearrangement links TRBV12-3 or TRBV12-4 to TRBJ2-3; D tentatively reads TRBD1 or TRBD2 (5 bases each). With 5 bases removed from V and 0 bases from J, the gap between germline ends came to 12 bases. The CDR3 contains 15 residues. DNA of the CDR3: TGTGCCAGCAGTCTGGGACGGACTAGCACAGATACGCAGTATTTT. This gives the protein CASSLGRTSTDTQYF.

This clonotype was observed many times. V gene TRBV19 combines with J gene TRBJ1-2, with D hard to call. Trimming stripped 6 bases from V and 4 bases from J, with 15 bases between. Germline values: CDR1 LNHDA, CDR2 SQIVND (reference sequence). This CDR3 comprises 14 residues. The CDR3, as DNA: TGTGCCAGTAGAATTGGAGGCGAAGGCTATGGCTACACCTTC. Translating gives CASRIGGEGYGYTF.

V usage is TRBV5-1 and J usage is TRBJ2-3, with TRBD2 matching 9 bases. This CDR3 has 15 amino acids. V lost 4 bases, J lost 5 bases, and 8 bases stayed unmatched. Germline CDR1 and CDR2: SGHRS and YFSETQ. The CDR3 DNA reads TGCGCCAGCAGCCGGGCGGGGGGGCCCTTAGATACGCAGTATTTT. Protein: CASSRAGGPLDTQYF.

This clonotype was recorded at least ten times. The chain couples TRBV5-1 to TRBJ2-1; 8 positions match TRBD2. Germline CDR1 is SGHRS and CDR2 is YFSETQ. This CDR3 spans 16 amino acids. V shed 4 bases and J 0 bases; nucleotides not matched to a gene: 6. The CDR3 loop is CASSESGGSSYNEQFF. The CDR3, as DNA: TGCGCCAGCAGCGAAAGCGGGGGAAGCTCCTACAATGAGCAGTTCTTC.

This clonotype was observed many times. The genes are TRBV7-2 and TRBJ1-6; tentative D call: TRBD1 (6 bases). CDR1 SGHTA and CDR2 FQGNSA come from the germline V gene. The CDR3 is 14 residues long. Trimming shortened V by 4 bases and J by 7 bases, and 11 bases separated the two germline ends. The CDR3 spells CASSYRDPNSPLHF. CDR3 nucleotides: TGTGCCAGCAGCTACAGGGACCCCAATTCACCCCTCCACTTT.

The gene calls are TRBV7-2 and TRBJ2-3; D tentatively reads TRBD1 or TRBD2 (5 bases each). Per the germline V gene, CDR1 is SGHTA and CDR2 is FQGNSA. This CDR3 contains 15 residues. V lost 0 bases and J lost 11, with 18 bases in between. The CDR3 DNA sequence: TGTGCCAGCAGCTTAGCGTACGGGGCCTACAATGAGCAGTATTTT. It encodes CASSLAYGAYNEQYF. Drawing the rest from reference TRBV7-2 and TRBJ2-3, the complete variable domain is GAGVSQSPSNKVTEKGKDVELRCDPISGHTALYWYRQSLGQGLEFLIYFQGNSAPDKSGLPSDRFSAERTGGSVSTLTIQRTQQEDSAVYLCASSLAYGAYNEQYFGPGTRLTVL.

This clonotype was observed many times. The genes are TRBV11-2 and TRBJ2-3; D unclear. The CDR3 totals 13 residues. CDR1 and CDR2 (germline): SGHAT, FQNNGV. V lost 2 bases and J 4 bases, leaving 7 bases between the germline ends. The CDR3 coding sequence is TGTGCCAGCAGCTTAAAAGGTGCAGATACGCAGTATTTT. It is translated as CASSLKGADTQYF.

Note on this clonotype: One junction end does not reproduce the germline sequence, and a read error may be involved. This rearrangement joins TRBV7-9 to TRBJ1-1; D perhaps matches TRBD1 (6 bases). The germline V gene has CDR1 SEHNR and CDR2 FQNEAQ (reference sequence). This CDR3 has 12 residues. The CDR3 bases are TGCGCCAGCAGCCAAGATGTGGGGGCGGCTTTCTTT. Protein: CASSQDVGAAFF.

This clonotype was seen many times. V gene TRBV29-1 combines with J gene TRBJ2-1; no clear D. The CDR3 is 10 amino acids. The germline gives CDR1 SQVTM, CDR2 ANQGSEA. V was trimmed by 4 bases and J by 8 bases, leaving 6 bases between them. CDR3 sequence reads: CSVARDEQFF. The CDR3 DNA sequence: TGCAGCGTTGCCCGGGATGAGCAGTTCTTC.

V is TRBV2 and J is TRBJ2-3, with TRBD2 matching over 13 bases. The germline V gene encodes CDR1 SNHLY and CDR2 FYNNEI. V shed 11 bases, J shed 6 bases, and the junction held 11 bases outside the gene matches. This CDR3 contains 15 residues. DNA of the CDR3: TGTGCCCAGATACTAGCGGGAGGGGTGCGTGATACGCAGTATTTT. This sequence encodes CAQILAGGVRDTQYF. Looking up the rest from reference TRBV2 and TRBJ2-3 gives the full variable domain: EPEVTQTPSHQVTQMGQEVILRCVPISNHLYFYWYRQILGQKVEFLVSFYNNEISEKSEIFDDQFSVERPDGSNFTLKIRSTKLEDSAMYFCAQILAGGVRDTQYFGPGTRLTVL.

A note on this clonotype: A read error may explain this, as a much larger clone is one base away. The chain recombines TRBV12-3 or TRBV12-4 with TRBJ2-3; perhaps TRBD2 as D (6 bases). CDR3 length: 16 residues. CDR3 in DNA: TGTGCCAGCAGTTTAACTAGCACCAGGAGGGCAGATGCGCAGTATTTT. Translated, it gives CASSLTSTRRADAQYF.

With respect to this clonotype: Relative to the germline gene, one junction end is altered; a read error may explain this. This chain uses TRBV6-2 or TRBV6-3 with TRBJ2-1; perhaps TRBD2 as D (6 bases). The CDR3 loop spans 13 amino acids. CDR1 MNHEY and CDR2 SVGEGT come from the germline V gene. The CDR3 DNA reads TGTGCCAGCAGTCACTCGCGGGGTGAGGTGCCGTTCTTC. It yields the protein CASSHSRGEVPFF.

As regards this clonotype: At one of its ends the junction is not consistent with the germline gene, which may arise from a read error. This sequence joins TRBV11-2 and TRBJ1-1; TRBD1 is a possible D gene (6 bases). The CDR3 has 13 amino acids. CDR1 and CDR2 from the germline V gene are SGHAT and FQNNGV. Here the CDR3 DNA reads TGCGCCAGCAGTCAGGGGTCGAACACTGAAGCTTTCTTT. It yields the protein CASSQGSNTEAFF.

Only one count was recorded for this clonotype. CDR3 nucleotide sequence: TGTGCCAGCAGCCCCGGACAGGGGCACGACGAGCAGTACTTC. It translates to CASSPGQGHDEQYF. J is TRBJ2-7 and V is TRBV7-9; TRBD1 aligns across 9 bases. The CDR3 totals 14 residues. Trimming took 5 bases from V and 5 from J; bases not matched to a gene: 7. Germline-derived CDR1 and CDR2 are SEHNR and FQNEAQ (reference sequence).

This clonotype was found many times. The J gene is TRBJ2-1, the V gene TRBV20-1, with 8 bases aligning to TRBD2. Germline assignment: CDR1 DFQATT and CDR2 SNEGSKA (reference sequence). The CDR3 totals 14 residues. V was clipped by 1 base and J by 6 bases; unmatched bases: 5. This chain's CDR3 is CSARVNGRGNEQFF. CDR3 coding DNA: TGCAGTGCTAGAGTTAACGGGAGGGGCAATGAGCAGTTCTTC.

This clonotype has at least ten counts. V gene TRBV4-3 combines with J gene TRBJ2-7; D not resolved. The V end was cut by 4 bases, the J end by 3 bases, with 16 bases between. This CDR3 has 15 amino acids. CDR1 is LGHNA and CDR2 is YSLEER in the germline V gene. CDR3 DNA sequence: TGCGCCAGCAGCCTCCACTCGGACGGCGGCTACGAGCAGTACTTC. Protein: CASSLHSDGGYEQYF.